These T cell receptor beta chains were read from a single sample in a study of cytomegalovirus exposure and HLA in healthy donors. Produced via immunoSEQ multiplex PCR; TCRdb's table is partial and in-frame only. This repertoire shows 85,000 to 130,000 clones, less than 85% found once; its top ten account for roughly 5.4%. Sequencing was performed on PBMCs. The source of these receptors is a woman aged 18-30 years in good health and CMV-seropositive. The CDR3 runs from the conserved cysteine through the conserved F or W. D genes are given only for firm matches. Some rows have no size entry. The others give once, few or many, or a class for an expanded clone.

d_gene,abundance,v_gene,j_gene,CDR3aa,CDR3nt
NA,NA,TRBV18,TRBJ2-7,CASSLSHGERSSYEQYF,TGTGCCAGCTCACTATCGCACGGGGAAAGGAGTTCCTACGAGCAGTACTTC
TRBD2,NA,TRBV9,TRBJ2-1,CASSVRTSPNEQFF,TGTGCCAGCAGCGTGAGGACTAGCCCCAATGAGCAGTTCTTC
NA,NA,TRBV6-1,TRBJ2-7,CASMGAATGYEQYF,TGTGCCAGCATGGGGGCCGCGACGGGGTACGAGCAGTACTTC
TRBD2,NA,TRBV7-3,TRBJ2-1,CASSKTLADEQFF,TGTGCCAGCAGCAAGACACTAGCGGATGAGCAGTTCTTC
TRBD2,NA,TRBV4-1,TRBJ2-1,CASSQERLAGIEQFF,TGCGCCAGCAGCCAAGAACGACTAGCGGGAATTGAGCAGTTCTTC
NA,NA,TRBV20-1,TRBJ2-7,CSALDYYEQYF,TGCAGTGCCCTGGACTACTACGAGCAGTACTTC
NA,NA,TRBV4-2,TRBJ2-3,CASSPPLFRRTDTQYF,TGTGCCAGCAGCCCACCCCTCTTTAGGAGGACAGATACGCAGTATTTT
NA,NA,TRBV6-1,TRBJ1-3,CASEGVLGNTIYF,TGTGCCAGCGAGGGGGTTTTGGGAAACACCATATATTTT
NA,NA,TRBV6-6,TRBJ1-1,CASSDRFSNTEAFF,TGTGCCAGCAGTGACAGGTTCTCGAACACTGAAGCTTTCTTT
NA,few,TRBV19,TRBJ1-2,CASSTGVSRGRIDGYTF,TGTGCCAGTAGTACTGGGGTGTCCAGGGGAAGGATAGATGGCTACACCTTC
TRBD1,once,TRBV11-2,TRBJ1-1,CASSRDRGGEAFF,TGTGCCAGCAGCAGAGACAGGGGTGGTGAAGCTTTCTTT
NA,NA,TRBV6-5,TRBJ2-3,CASSYGAGIDTQYF,TGTGCCAGCAGTTACGGGGCAGGTATAGATACGCAGTATTTT
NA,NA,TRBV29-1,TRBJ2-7,CSVDLGYGQYF,TGCAGCGTTGATCTGGGCTACGGGCAGTACTTC
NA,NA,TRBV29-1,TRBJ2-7,CSVEEGESYEQYF,TGCAGCGTTGAAGAAGGAGAGTCCTACGAGCAGTACTTC
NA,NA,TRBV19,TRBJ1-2,CASSSGIISGYTF,TGTGCCAGTAGTTCAGGCATAATATCGGGCTACACCTTC
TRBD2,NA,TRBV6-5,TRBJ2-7,CASTTSGSHYEQYF,TGTGCCAGCACCACTAGCGGGAGTCACTACGAGCAGTACTTC
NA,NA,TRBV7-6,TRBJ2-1,CASSPGSYNEQFF,TGTGCCAGCAGCCCGGGCTCCTACAATGAGCAGTTCTTC
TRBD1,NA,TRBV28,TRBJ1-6,CASKGQGPIYNSPLHF,TGTGCCAGCAAAGGACAGGGTCCCATCTATAATTCACCCCTCCACTTT
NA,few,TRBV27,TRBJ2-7,CASRPREYSYEQYF,TGTGCCAGCCGGCCCAGGGAATACTCCTACGAGCAGTACTTC
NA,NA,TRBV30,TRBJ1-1,CAWSRGTTEAFF,TGTGCCTGGAGTCGAGGTACGACTGAAGCTTTCTTT
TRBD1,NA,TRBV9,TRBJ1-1,CASSLGTANTEAFF,TGTGCCAGCAGCTTGGGGACAGCGAACACTGAAGCTTTCTTT
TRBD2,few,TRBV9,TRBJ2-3,CASSELAGTTDTQYF,TGTGCCAGCAGCGAACTAGCGGGCACCACAGATACGCAGTATTTT